The 9 T cell receptor beta chains below all came from one sample that was sequenced in a study of metastatic and nonmetastatic thyroid tumors. No treatment had been given to any patient before thyroid surgery. TCRdb re-called clones via MiXCR from the PCR reads. This sample yields approximately 28,000 clones, of which roughly 15% are seen a single time; approximately 15% belongs to the top ten. The sample comprised blood. Receptors were obtained from a male donor with papillary thyroid cancer or a benign thyroid nodule (not recorded which). Some clones in this sample may be carry-over from other donors' samples.

This clone was detected many times. The chain links TRBV9 to TRBJ1-4, with 10 nucleotides matching TRBD1. With 3 bases clipped from V and 7 bases from J, the junction kept 3 bases outside the gene matches. The germline gives CDR1 SGDLS, CDR2 YYNGEE. The CDR3 runs 14 residues. CDR3 protein: CASSATGGGEKLFF. CDR3 nucleotides: TGTGCCAGCAGCGCGACAGGGGGCGGTGAAAAACTGTTTTTT.

This clone was counted many times. The V call is TRBV30, the J call TRBJ2-2; possibly TRBD1 for D (6 bases). Germline V gives CDR1 GTSNPN, CDR2 SVGIG (reference sequence). Trimming pared 3 bases from V and 5 bases from J, leaving 16 bases between. The CDR3 length is 15 residues. Here the CDR3 reads CAWSRGLAPTGELFF. DNA for the CDR3: TGTGCCTGGAGCAGGGGTTTGGCTCCGACCGGGGAGCTGTTTTTT.

This clone was seen ten or more times. The chain carries TRBV11-2 and TRBJ2-2; D unclear. V was pared by 0 bases and J by 5 bases, with 7 bases between. From germline, CDR1 is SGHAT and CDR2 FQNNGV. The CDR3 has 14 amino acids. CDR3 DNA sequence: TGTGCCAGCAGCTTAGATCACGGTACCGGGGAGCTGTTTTTT. Protein product: CASSLDHGTGELFF.

This clone has ten or more counts. The CDR3 is CASGRGLHEQYF. CDR3 DNA: TGTGCCAGCGGTAGGGGACTGCACGAGCAGTACTTC. The chain has TRBV27 and TRBJ2-7; D may be TRBD2 (6 bases). The length of the CDR3 is 12 residues. The V end was cut by 8 bases, the J end by 5 bases, with 13 bases between. From germline, CDR1 is MNHEY and CDR2 SMNVEV (reference sequence).

This clone was seen a few times. At one boundary the junction diverges from the germline segment, which might be a read error. The chain joins TRBV12-3 or TRBV12-4 to TRBJ1-2, with D unclear. The length of the CDR3 is 13 residues. CDR3 in amino acids: CASTLGQAYGHTF. The CDR3 DNA reads TGTGCCAGCACCTTAGGTCAGGCTTATGGCCACACCTTC.

This clone was seen at least ten times. This may be a read error: a much more frequent sequence differs by one nucleotide. The chain couples TRBV6-2 or TRBV6-3 to TRBJ2-2, with TRBD2 as a possible D gene (6 bases). The CDR3 is 12 residues long. V lost 7 bases and J lost 6, with 9 bases in between. CDR1 and CDR2 from the germline V gene are MNHEY and SVGEGT. CDR3 sequence (DNA): TGTGCCAGCAAGGAGGGACCCGGGGAGCTGTTTTTT. It yields the protein CASKEGPGELFF.

This clone appeared a few times. Compared with germline, one end of the junction differs, possibly owing to a read error. This sequence joins TRBV12-3 or TRBV12-4 and TRBJ2-1; perhaps TRBD2 as D (5 bases). This CDR3 comprises 15 residues. This chain's CDR3 is CASSLGGGFYNEQLF. CDR3 nucleotides: TGTGCCAGCAGTTTAGGAGGAGGCTTCTACAATGAGCAACTCTTC.

This clone showed up many times. V and J are TRBV19 and TRBJ1-3; D ambiguous. V was shortened by 5 bases and J by 0 bases, with 11 bases between the two germline ends. Germline CDR1 and CDR2: LNHDA and SQIVND (reference sequence). The CDR3 has 15 amino acids. This CDR3 reads CASSLDRTSGNTIYF. DNA of the CDR3: TGTGCCAGTAGTCTGGACCGTACCTCTGGAAACACCATATATTTT. Filled out from reference TRBV19 and TRBJ1-3, the complete variable domain reads DGGITQSPKYLFRKEGQNVTLSCEQNLNHDAMYWYRQDPGQGLRLIYYSQIVNDFQKGDIAEGYSVSREKKESFPLTVTSAQKNPTAFYLCASSLDRTSGNTIYFGEGSWLTVV.

This clone was counted ten times or more. The J gene is TRBJ2-1, the V gene TRBV19; D perhaps matches TRBD2 (6 bases). V was cut by 2 bases and J by 9 bases, with 11 bases left in between. The CDR3 sequence is 13 residues long. CDR1 LNHDA and CDR2 SQIVND come from the germline V gene (reference sequence). This CDR3 is CASSINQGGEQFF. CDR3 DNA: TGTGCCAGTAGTATAAACCAGGGAGGTGAGCAGTTCTTC.